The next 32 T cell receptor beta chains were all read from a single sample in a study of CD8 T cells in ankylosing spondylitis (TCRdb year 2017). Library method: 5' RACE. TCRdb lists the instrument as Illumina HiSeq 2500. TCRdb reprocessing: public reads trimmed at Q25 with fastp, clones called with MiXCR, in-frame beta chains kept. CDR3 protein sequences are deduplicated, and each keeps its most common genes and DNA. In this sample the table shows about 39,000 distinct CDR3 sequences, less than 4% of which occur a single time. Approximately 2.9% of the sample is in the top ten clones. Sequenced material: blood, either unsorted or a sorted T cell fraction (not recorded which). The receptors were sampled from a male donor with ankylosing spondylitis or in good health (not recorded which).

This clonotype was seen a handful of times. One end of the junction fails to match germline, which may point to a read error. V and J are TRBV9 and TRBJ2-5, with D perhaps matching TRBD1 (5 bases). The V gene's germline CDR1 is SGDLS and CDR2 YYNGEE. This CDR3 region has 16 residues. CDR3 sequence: CASTVGRVGYQETQYF. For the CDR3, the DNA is TGTGCCAGCACCGTAGGCAGGGTGGGGTACCAAGAGACCCAGTACTTC.

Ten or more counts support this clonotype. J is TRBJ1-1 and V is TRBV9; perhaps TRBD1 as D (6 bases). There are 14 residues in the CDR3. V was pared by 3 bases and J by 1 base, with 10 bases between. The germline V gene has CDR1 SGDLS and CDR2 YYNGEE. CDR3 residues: CASSGDRRNTEAFF. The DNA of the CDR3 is TGTGCCAGCAGCGGAGACAGGAGGAACACTGAAGCTTTCTTT.

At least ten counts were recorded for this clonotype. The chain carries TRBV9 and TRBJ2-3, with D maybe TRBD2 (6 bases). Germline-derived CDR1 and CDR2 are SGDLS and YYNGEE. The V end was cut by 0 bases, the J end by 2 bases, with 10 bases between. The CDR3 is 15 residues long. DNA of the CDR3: TGTGCCAGCAGCGTAGCGGGAGCTCCCACAGATACGCAGTATTTT. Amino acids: CASSVAGAPTDTQYF. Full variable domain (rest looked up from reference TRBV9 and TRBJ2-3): DSGVTQTPKHLITATGQRVTLRCSPRSGDLSVYWYQQSLDQGLQFLIQYYNGEERAKGNILERFSAQQFPDLHSELNLSSLELGDSALYFCASSVAGAPTDTQYFGPGTRLTVL.

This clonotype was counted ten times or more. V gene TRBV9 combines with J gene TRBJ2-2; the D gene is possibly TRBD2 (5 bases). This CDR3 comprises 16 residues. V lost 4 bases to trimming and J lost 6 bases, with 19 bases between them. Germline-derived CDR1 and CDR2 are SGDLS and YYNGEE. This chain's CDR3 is CASSFTSTGNAGELFF. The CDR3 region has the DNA TGTGCCAGCAGCTTTACTAGTACGGGAAACGCCGGGGAGCTGTTTTTT.

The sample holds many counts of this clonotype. CDR3 in amino acids: CASSVGVKDTEAFF. The DNA for the CDR3 is TGTGCCAGCAGCGTAGGAGTGAAGGACACTGAAGCTTTCTTT. The chain employs TRBV9 and TRBJ1-1, with D hard to call. The CDR3 consists of 14 residues. V dropped 0 bases and J dropped 3 bases, with 9 bases sitting between them. CDR1 is SGDLS and CDR2 is YYNGEE in the germline V gene.

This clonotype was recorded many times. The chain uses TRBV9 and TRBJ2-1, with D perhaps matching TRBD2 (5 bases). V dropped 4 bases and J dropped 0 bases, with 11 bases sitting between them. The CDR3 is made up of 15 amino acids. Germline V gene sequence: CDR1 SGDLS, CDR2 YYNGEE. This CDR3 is CASSPLGVSYNEQFF. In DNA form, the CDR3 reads TGTGCCAGCAGCCCTTTGGGAGTCTCCTACAATGAGCAGTTCTTC.

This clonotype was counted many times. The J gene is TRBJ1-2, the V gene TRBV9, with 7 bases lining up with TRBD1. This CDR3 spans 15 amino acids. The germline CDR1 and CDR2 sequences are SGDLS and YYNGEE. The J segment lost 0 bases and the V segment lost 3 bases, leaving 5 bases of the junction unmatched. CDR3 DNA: TGTGCCAGCAGCGAAAGGGACAGAGCTAACTATGGCTACACCTTC. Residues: CASSERDRANYGYTF.

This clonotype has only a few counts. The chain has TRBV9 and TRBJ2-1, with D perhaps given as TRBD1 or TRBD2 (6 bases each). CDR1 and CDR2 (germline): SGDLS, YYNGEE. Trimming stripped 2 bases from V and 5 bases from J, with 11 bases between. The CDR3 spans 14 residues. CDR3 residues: CASSVRGRDNEQFF. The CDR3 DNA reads TGTGCCAGCAGCGTCCGGGGGCGAGACAATGAGCAGTTCTTC.

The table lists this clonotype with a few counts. The CDR3, as DNA: TGTGCCAGCAGCGCCGTCGGGGTCCAAGAGACCCAGTACTTC. Its translation: CASSAVGVQETQYF. This chain uses TRBV9 with TRBJ2-5; the D gene is possibly TRBD2 (5 bases). The length of the CDR3 is 14 residues. The V and J ends lost 3 bases and 1 base respectively, with 10 bases between them. Per the germline V gene, CDR1 is SGDLS and CDR2 is YYNGEE.

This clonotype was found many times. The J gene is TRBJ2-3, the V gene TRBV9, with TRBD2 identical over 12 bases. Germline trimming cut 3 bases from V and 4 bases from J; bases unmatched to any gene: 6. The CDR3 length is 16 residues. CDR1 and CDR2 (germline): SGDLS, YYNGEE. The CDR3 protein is CASSEKLAGGADTQYF. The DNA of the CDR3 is TGTGCCAGCAGCGAAAAACTAGCGGGGGGCGCAGATACGCAGTATTTT.

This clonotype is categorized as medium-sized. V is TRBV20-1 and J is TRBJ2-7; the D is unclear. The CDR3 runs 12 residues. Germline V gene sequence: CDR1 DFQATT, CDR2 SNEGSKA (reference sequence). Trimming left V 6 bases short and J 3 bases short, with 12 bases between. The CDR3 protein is CSADGPIYEQYV. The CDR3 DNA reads TGCAGTGCGGACGGGCCGATCTACGAGCAGTACGTC.

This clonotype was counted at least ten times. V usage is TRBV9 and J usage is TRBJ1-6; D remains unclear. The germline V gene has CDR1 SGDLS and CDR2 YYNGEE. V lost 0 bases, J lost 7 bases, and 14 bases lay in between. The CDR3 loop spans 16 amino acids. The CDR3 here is CASSVDPAVDNSPLHF. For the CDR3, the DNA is TGTGCCAGCAGCGTAGACCCAGCGGTAGACAATTCACCCCTCCACTTT.

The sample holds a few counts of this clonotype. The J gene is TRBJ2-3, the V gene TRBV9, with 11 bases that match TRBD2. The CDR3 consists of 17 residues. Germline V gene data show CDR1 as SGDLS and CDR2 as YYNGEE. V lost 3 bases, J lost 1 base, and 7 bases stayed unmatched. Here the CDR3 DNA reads TGTGCCAGCAGCGAAACGGGACTAGCGGACCGCACAGATACGCAGTATTTT. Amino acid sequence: CASSETGLADRTDTQYF.

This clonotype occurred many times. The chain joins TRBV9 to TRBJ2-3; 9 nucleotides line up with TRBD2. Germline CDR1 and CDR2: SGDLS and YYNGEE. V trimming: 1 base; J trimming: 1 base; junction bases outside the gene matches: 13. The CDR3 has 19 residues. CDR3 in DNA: TGTGCCAGCAGCGTATCCCCCTTAATAGCGGGGGTAGGCACAGATACGCAGTATTTT. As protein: CASSVSPLIAGVGTDTQYF.

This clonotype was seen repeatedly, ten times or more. For the CDR3, the DNA is TGTGCCAGCAGCCCAGGACTAGCGGGAGTAATGGAGACCCAGTACTTC. This translates into CASSPGLAGVMETQYF. The chain has TRBV9 and TRBJ2-5; TRBD2 aligns across 13 bases. Germline values: CDR1 SGDLS, CDR2 YYNGEE. V lost 4 bases to trimming and J lost 5 bases; unmatched junction nucleotides: 8. The CDR3 sequence is 16 residues long. Complete variable domain (other parts from reference TRBV9 and TRBJ2-5): DSGVTQTPKHLITATGQRVTLRCSPRSGDLSVYWYQQSLDQGLQFLIQYYNGEERAKGNILERFSAQQFPDLHSELNLSSLELGDSALYFCASSPGLAGVMETQYFGPGTRLLVL.

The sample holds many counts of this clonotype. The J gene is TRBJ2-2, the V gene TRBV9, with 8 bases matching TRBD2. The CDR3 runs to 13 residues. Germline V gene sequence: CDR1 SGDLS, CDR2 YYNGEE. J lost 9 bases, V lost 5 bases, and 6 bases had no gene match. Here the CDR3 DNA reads TGTGCCAGCAGTCTCGGACTAGCCAGGGAGCTGTTTTTT. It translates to CASSLGLARELFF.

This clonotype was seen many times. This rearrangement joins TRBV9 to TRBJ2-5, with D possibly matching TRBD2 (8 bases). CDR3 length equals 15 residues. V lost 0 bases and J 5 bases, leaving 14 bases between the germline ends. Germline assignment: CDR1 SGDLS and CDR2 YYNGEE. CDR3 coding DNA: TGTGCCAGCAGCGTAGGACAGGGCGGGAGGGAGACCCAGTACTTC. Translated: CASSVGQGGRETQYF. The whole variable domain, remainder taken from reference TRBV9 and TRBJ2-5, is DSGVTQTPKHLITATGQRVTLRCSPRSGDLSVYWYQQSLDQGLQFLIQYYNGEERAKGNILERFSAQQFPDLHSELNLSSLELGDSALYFCASSVGQGGRETQYFGPGTRLLVL.

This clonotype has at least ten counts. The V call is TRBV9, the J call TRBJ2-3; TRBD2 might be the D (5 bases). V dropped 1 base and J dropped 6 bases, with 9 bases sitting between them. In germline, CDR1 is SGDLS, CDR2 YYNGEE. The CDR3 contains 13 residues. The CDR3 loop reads CASSVSREDTQYF. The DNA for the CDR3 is TGTGCCAGCAGCGTAAGTAGGGAGGATACGCAGTATTTT.

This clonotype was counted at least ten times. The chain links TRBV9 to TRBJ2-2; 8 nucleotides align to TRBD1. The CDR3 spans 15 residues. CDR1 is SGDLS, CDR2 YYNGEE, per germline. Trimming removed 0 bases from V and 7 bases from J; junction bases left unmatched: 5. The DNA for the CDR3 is TGTGCCAGCAGCGTAGCAGGGGGCCGCGGCGGGGAGCTGTTTTTT. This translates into CASSVAGGRGGELFF. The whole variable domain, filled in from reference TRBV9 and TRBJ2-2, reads DSGVTQTPKHLITATGQRVTLRCSPRSGDLSVYWYQQSLDQGLQFLIQYYNGEERAKGNILERFSAQQFPDLHSELNLSSLELGDSALYFCASSVAGGRGGELFFGEGSRLTVL.

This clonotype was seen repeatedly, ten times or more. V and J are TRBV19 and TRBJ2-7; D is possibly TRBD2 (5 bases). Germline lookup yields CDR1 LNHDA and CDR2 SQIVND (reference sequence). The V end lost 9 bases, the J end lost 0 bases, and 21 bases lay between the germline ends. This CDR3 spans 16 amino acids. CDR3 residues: CARIFKAEVSSYEQYV. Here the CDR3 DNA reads TGTGCCAGAATCTTCAAAGCGGAGGTGAGCTCCTACGAGCAGTACGTC.

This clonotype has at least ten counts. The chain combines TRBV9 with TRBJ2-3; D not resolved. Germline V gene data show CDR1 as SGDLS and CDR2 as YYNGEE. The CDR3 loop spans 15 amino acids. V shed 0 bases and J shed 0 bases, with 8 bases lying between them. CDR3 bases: TGTGCCAGCAGCGTAGGTCTGACTAGCACAGATACGCAGTATTTT. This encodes CASSVGLTSTDTQYF.

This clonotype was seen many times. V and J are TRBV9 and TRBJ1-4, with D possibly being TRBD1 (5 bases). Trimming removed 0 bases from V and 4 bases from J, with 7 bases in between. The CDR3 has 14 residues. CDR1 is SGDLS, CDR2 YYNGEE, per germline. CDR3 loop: CASSVDQGNEKLFF. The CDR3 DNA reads TGTGCCAGCAGCGTAGATCAGGGTAATGAAAAACTGTTTTTT.

This CDR3 is CASSVGPGLAGGPETQYF. The CDR3 nucleotides read TGTGCCAGCAGCGTAGGACCGGGACTAGCGGGAGGGCCAGAGACCCAGTACTTC. The chain uses TRBV9 and TRBJ2-5, with 16 nucleotides matching TRBD2. The CDR3 length is 18 residues. With V trimmed by 0 bases and J by 4 bases, 6 bases remained unmatched. CDR1 and CDR2 from the germline V gene are SGDLS and YYNGEE.

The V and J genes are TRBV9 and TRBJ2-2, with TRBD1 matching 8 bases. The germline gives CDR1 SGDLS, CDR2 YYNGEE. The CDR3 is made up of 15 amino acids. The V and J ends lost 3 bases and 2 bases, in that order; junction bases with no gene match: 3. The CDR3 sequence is CASSGGTGNTGELFF. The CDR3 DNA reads TGTGCCAGCAGCGGAGGGACAGGAAACACCGGGGAGCTGTTTTTT.

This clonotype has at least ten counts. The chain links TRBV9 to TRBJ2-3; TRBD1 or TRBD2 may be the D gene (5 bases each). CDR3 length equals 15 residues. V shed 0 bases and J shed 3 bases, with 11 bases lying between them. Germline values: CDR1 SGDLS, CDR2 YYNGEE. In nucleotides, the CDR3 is TGTGCCAGCAGCGTAGGAGGGGTGTTAACAGATACGCAGTATTTT. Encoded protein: CASSVGGVLTDTQYF.

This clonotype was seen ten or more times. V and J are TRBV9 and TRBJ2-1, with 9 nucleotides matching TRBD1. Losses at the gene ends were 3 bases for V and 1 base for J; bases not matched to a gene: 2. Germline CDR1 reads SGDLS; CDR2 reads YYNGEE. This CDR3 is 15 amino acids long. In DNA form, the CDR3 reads TGTGCCAGCAGCGCGGACAGGGGATCCTACAATGAGCAGTTCTTC. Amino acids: CASSADRGSYNEQFF.

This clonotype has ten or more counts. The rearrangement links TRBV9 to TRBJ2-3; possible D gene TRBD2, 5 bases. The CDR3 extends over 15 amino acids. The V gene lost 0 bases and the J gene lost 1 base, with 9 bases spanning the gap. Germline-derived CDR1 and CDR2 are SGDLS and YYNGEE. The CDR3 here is CASSVGDSGTDTQYF. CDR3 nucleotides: TGTGCCAGCAGCGTAGGTGATAGCGGCACAGATACGCAGTATTTT.

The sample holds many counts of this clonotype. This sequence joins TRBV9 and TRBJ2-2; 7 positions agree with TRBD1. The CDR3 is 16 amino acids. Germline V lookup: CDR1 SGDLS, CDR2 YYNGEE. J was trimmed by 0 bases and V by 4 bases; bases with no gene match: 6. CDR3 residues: CASSPRDSTNTGELFF. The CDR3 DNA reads TGTGCCAGCAGCCCCCGGGACAGTACGAACACCGGGGAGCTGTTTTTT.

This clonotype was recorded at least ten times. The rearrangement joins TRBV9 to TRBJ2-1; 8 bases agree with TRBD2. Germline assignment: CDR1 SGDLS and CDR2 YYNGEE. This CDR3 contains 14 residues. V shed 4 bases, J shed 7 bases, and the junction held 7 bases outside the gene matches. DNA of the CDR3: TGTGCCAGCAGCTTCGGGACTAGTAGTAATGAGCAGTTCTTC. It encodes CASSFGTSSNEQFF.

The CDR3 bases are TGTGCCAGCAGCGTAGAGCCTAGCGGGGGGGCAGTGGATACGCAGTATTTT. Its protein product is CASSVEPSGGAVDTQYF. This chain connects TRBV9 to TRBJ2-3; 12 bases fit TRBD2. The CDR3 is made up of 17 amino acids. Germline CDR1 SGDLS, CDR2 YYNGEE. V lost 0 bases to trimming and J lost 6 bases; unmatched junction nucleotides: 8.

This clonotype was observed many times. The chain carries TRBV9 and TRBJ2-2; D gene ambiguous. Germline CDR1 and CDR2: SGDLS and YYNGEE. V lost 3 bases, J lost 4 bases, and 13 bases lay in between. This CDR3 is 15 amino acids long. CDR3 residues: CASSARVVGTGELFF. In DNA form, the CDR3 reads TGTGCCAGCAGCGCCCGTGTTGTGGGCACCGGGGAGCTGTTTTTT.

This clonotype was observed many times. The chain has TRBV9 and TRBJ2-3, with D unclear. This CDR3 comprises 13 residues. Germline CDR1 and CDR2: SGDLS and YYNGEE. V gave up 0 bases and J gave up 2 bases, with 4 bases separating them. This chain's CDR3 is CASSVVTTDTQYF. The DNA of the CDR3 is TGTGCCAGCAGCGTAGTCACCACAGATACGCAGTATTTT.